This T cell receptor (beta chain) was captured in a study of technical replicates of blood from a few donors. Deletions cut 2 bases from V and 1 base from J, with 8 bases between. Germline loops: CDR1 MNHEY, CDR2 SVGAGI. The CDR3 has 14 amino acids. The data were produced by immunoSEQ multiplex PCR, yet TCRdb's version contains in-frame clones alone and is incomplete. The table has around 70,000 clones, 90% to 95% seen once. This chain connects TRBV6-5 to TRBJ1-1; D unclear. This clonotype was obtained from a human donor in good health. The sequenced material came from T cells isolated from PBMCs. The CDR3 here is CASSYADTNTEAFF. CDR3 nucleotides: TGTGCCAGCAGTTACGCCGACACGAACACTGAAGCTTTCTTT.